This TCR beta chain appears in the sequencing data of a study of shared clonotypes between healthy human individuals. Each cell subset's genomic DNA was divided evenly among several immunoSEQ plates. Profiled with immunoSEQ multiplex PCR; TCRdb holds only in-frame clones, not every one. The sample yields 550,000 to 850,000 clones, under 80% seen once. Per germline, CDR1 SQVTM and CDR2 ANQGSEA. With 3 bases clipped from V and 2 bases from J, the junction kept 10 bases outside the gene matches. The CDR3 is made up of 18 amino acids. This clonotype was obtained from a woman aged 30 to 39 in good health. V and J are TRBV29-1 and TRBJ2-4; 13 bases are shared with TRBD2. Sequencing used memory CD4+ T cells sorted from blood. Documented subset: CD45RA-negative fraction. This chain's CDR3 is CSVEKLAGGLFSKNIQYF. CDR3 bases: TGCAGCGTTGAGAAACTAGCGGGAGGGCTTTTTTCCAAAAACATTCAGTACTTC. The entire variable domain, with the rest obtained from reference TRBV29-1 and TRBJ2-4, is as follows: SAVISQKPSRDICQRGTSLTIQCQVDSQVTMMFWYRQQPGQSLTLIATANQGSEATYESGFVIDKFPISRPNLTFSTLTVSNMSPEDSSIYLCSVEKLAGGLFSKNIQYFGAGTRLSVL.